The next 17 T cell receptor beta chains were all read from a single sample in a study of CD8+CD57+ T cells in acquired aplastic anemia. Template material for TCR beta VDJ and CDR3 profiling consisted of genomic DNA. TCRdb reprocessed the reads with MiXCR, giving one entry per CDR3 protein. The sample carries approximately 120,000 distinct CDR3 sequences, about 40% recorded once. Sequenced patients had shown CD8+CD57+ cell expansion by flow cytometry. Specimen: sorted CD4+, CD8+, or CD8+CD57+ T cells (not recorded which) from PBMCs. Source of these receptors: a human donor with aplastic anemia.

This clonotype showed up many times. The chain combines TRBV10-1 with TRBJ1-6; D call uncertain. The CDR3 is 13 amino acids. Germline V gives CDR1 WNHNN, CDR2 SYGVQD (reference sequence). With 4 bases removed from V and 7 bases from J, the gap between germline ends came to 8 bases. Here the CDR3 DNA reads TGCGCCAGCAGTGCCGCCAAGAATTCACCCCTCCACTTT. Translated, it gives CASSAAKNSPLHF.

This clonotype came up many times. A read error may produce the germline difference seen at one junction end. The chain has TRBV2 and TRBJ2-5; 8 nucleotides align to TRBD1. This CDR3 is built from 15 residues. Germline CDR1 and CDR2: SNHLY and FYNNEI. The CDR3 DNA sequence: TGTGCCAGCAGTCCCGGGACAGGCAACCAGGAGACCCAGTACTTC. Amino acids: CASSPGTGNQETQYF.

The sample holds many counts of this clonotype. V and J are TRBV29-1 and TRBJ2-1; TRBD1 aligns across 7 bases. V shed 6 bases and J 6 bases; nucleotides not matched to a gene: 11. CDR1 and CDR2 (germline): SQVTM, ANQGSEA. The CDR3 has 14 residues. In DNA form, the CDR3 reads TGCAGCGTCGACCGGGACAGTCCAACCAATGAGCAGTTCTTC. This encodes CSVDRDSPTNEQFF.

The chain joins TRBV10-1 to TRBJ2-3, with 8 nucleotides matching TRBD2. The germline CDR1 and CDR2 sequences are WNHNN and SYGVQD (reference sequence). The CDR3 has 18 amino acids. With 2 bases clipped from V and 4 bases from J, the junction kept 14 bases outside the gene matches. CDR3 nucleotides: TGCGCCAGCAGTGAGAGCTACGGGGGGGCCAATAAGGCAGATACGCAGTATTTT. It encodes CASSESYGGANKADTQYF.

With regard to this clonotype: One end of the junction fails to match germline, which may point to a read error. V is TRBV20-1 and J is TRBJ1-1, with a possible D match to TRBD1 (6 bases). There are 13 residues in the CDR3. Germline V gene sequence: CDR1 DFQATT, CDR2 SNEGSKA (reference sequence). The chain's CDR3 is CGAGGGMNTGAFF. CDR3 in DNA: TGCGGTGCTGGGGGCGGGATGAACACTGGAGCTTTCTTT.

This rearrangement joins TRBV2 to TRBJ2-7; possibly TRBD1 or TRBD2 for D (7 bases each). This CDR3 is 12 amino acids long. V was pared by 3 bases and J by 11 bases, with 14 bases between. Germline V gives CDR1 SNHLY, CDR2 FYNNEI. This CDR3 is CASSEKQGREYF. The CDR3 nucleotides are TGTGCCAGCAGTGAGAAACAGGGGAGGGAGTACTTC.

The chain joins TRBV11-1 to TRBJ1-2; TRBD1 matches at 10 bases. This CDR3 is 16 amino acids long. V lost 7 bases to trimming and J lost 2 bases; unmatched junction nucleotides: 10. Germline V lookup: CDR1 SGHAT, CDR2 FQDESV (reference sequence). The chain's CDR3 is CASTLFGTGVNYGYTF. CDR3 in DNA: TGTGCCAGCACCCTTTTCGGGACAGGGGTAAACTATGGCTACACCTTC.

This clonotype was seen ten or more times. The chain joins TRBV10-3 to TRBJ1-1; possibly TRBD1 for D (6 bases). Germline V CDR1 and CDR2: ENHRY, SYGVKD. Trimming took 6 bases from V and 4 from J, leaving 12 bases between them. The CDR3 extends over 13 amino acids. The CDR3 region is CAISWDTLTEAFF. The CDR3 DNA reads TGTGCCATCAGCTGGGACACTCTCACTGAAGCTTTCTTT.

This clonotype was seen many times. CDR3 region: CASSQEGVQETQYF. The CDR3 coding sequence is TGCGCCAGCAGCCAAGAGGGGGTCCAAGAGACCCAGTACTTC. This chain links TRBV4-1 with TRBJ2-5; D possibly uses TRBD1 or TRBD2 (5 bases each). Trimming took 0 bases from V and 1 from J, leaving 6 bases between them. This CDR3 contains 14 residues. Germline CDR1 reads MGHRA; CDR2 reads YSYEKL.

This clonotype appeared many times. The V gene is TRBV20-1, the J gene TRBJ2-5; D not certain. This CDR3 is built from 13 residues. V was clipped by 6 bases and J by 3 bases, with 14 bases between them. Looked up from germline, CDR1 is DFQATT and CDR2 is SNEGSKA (reference sequence). CDR3 region: CSAPGLVKETQYF. The CDR3 coding sequence is TGCAGTGCCCCGGGCCTGGTAAAAGAGACCCAGTACTTC.

The chain recombines TRBV3-1 with TRBJ1-6; possible D gene TRBD1, 5 bases. V gave up 6 bases and J gave up 9 bases, with 15 bases separating them. Looked up from germline, CDR1 is LGHDT and CDR2 is YNNKEL (reference sequence). The CDR3 contains 14 residues. The CDR3 coding sequence is TGTGCCAGCAGAAAACACAGCCAGGGTTCACCCCTCCACTTT. Residues: CASRKHSQGSPLHF.

This clonotype has ten or more counts. The chain links TRBV4-1 to TRBJ2-1; unclear D gene. Trimming stripped 5 bases from V and 7 bases from J, with 18 bases between. The CDR3 totals 15 residues. CDR1 is MGHRA and CDR2 is YSYEKL in the germline V gene. The CDR3 protein is CASSTPNSGWNEQFF. In nucleotides, the CDR3 is TGCGCCAGCAGCACTCCCAACTCGGGTTGGAATGAGCAGTTCTTC.

The chain combines TRBV29-1 with TRBJ1-1; tentatively, D is TRBD1 (5 bases). Trimming took off 8 bases at V and 0 bases at J, with 13 bases between the two ends. This CDR3 comprises 13 residues. Per germline, CDR1 SQVTM and CDR2 ANQGSEA. The CDR3 DNA follows: TGCAGCCTGACAGAATACATGAACACTGAAGCTTTCTTT. Amino acids: CSLTEYMNTEAFF.

This clonotype has ten or more counts. This sequence joins TRBV6-1 and TRBJ1-6, with no clear D. The germline V and J ends were trimmed by 2 bases and 0 bases, with 5 bases remaining between them. This CDR3 has 15 amino acids. Germline CDR1 is MNHNS and CDR2 is SASEGT. The DNA for the CDR3 is TGTGCCAGCAGTGAAACGCTCTCCTATAATTCACCCCTCCACTTT. This gives the protein CASSETLSYNSPLHF.

The CDR3 DNA is TGTGCCAGCAGTTACACCCCTCGGGGGGACTATGGCTACACCTTC. It is translated as CASSYTPRGDYGYTF. The chain couples TRBV6-5 to TRBJ1-2; D is possibly TRBD1 (5 bases). The CDR3 length is 15 residues. Trimming removed 2 bases at V and 3 bases at J, with 13 bases between. CDR1 is MNHEY and CDR2 is SVGAGI in the germline V gene.

This clonotype was recorded only once. An end of the junction does not agree with germline; a read error may underlie this. The chain recombines TRBV15 with TRBJ2-3; D is possibly TRBD1 (6 bases). CDR3 length: 12 amino acids. The germline V gene has CDR1 LNHNV and CDR2 YYDKDF (reference sequence). The CDR3 bases are TGTGCCAGCAGCCCAGGGGACGGTACGCAGTATTTT. Translated, it gives CASSPGDGTQYF.

The DNA of the CDR3 is TGTGCCACCAGTGACATACAGGGGAGAGATACGCAGTATTTT. Its protein is CATSDIQGRDTQYF. This chain uses TRBV24-1 with TRBJ2-3; 7 positions match TRBD1. CDR1 is KGHDR, CDR2 SFDVKD, per germline. Losses at the gene ends were 4 bases for V and 5 bases for J; bases not matched to a gene: 5. The CDR3 sequence is 14 residues long.